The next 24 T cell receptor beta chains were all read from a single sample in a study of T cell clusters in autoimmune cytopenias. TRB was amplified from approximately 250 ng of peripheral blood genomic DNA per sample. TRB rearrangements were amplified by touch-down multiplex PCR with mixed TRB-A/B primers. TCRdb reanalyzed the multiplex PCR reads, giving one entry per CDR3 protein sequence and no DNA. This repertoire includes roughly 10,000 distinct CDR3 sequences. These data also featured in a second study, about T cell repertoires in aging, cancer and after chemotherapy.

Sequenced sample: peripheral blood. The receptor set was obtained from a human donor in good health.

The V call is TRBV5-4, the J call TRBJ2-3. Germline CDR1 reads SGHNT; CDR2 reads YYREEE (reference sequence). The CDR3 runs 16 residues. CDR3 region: CASSLDWGLNTDTQYF. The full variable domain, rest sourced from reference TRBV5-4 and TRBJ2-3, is ETGVTQSPTHLIKTRGQQVTLRCSSQSGHNTVSWYQQALGQGPQFIFQYYREEENGRGNFPPRFSGLQFPNYSSELNVNALELDDSALYLCASSLDWGLNTDTQYFGPGTRLTVL.

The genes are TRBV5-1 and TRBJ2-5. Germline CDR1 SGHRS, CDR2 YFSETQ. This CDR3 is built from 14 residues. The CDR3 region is CASSLTSTIGTQYF. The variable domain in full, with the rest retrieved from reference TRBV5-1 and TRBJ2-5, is KAGVTQTPRYLIKTRGQQVTLSCSPISGHRSVSWYQQTPGQGLQFLFEYFSETQRNKGNFPGRFSGRQFSNSRSEMNVSTLELGDSALYLCASSLTSTIGTQYFGPGTRLLVL.

This chain's CDR3 is CASSWGLNEQFF. This rearrangement joins TRBV5-5 to TRBJ2-1. Per the germline V gene, CDR1 is SGHKS and CDR2 is YYEKEE (reference sequence). The CDR3 consists of 12 residues.

CDR3: CASSLGRGGDNSPLHF. This chain connects TRBV5-6 to TRBJ1-6. This CDR3 contains 16 residues. CDR1 and CDR2 from the germline V gene are SGHDT and YYEEEE. The full variable domain, completed using reference TRBV5-6 and TRBJ1-6, is DAGVTQSPTHLIKTRGQQVTLRCSPKSGHDTVSWYQQALGQGPQFIFQYYEEEERQRGNFPDRFSGHQFPNYSSELNVNALLLGDSALYLCASSLGRGGDNSPLHFGNGTRLTVT.

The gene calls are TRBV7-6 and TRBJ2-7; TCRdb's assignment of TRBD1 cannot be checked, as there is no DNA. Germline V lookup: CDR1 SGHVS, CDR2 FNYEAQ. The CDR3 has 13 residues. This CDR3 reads CASSFAGGAEQYF.

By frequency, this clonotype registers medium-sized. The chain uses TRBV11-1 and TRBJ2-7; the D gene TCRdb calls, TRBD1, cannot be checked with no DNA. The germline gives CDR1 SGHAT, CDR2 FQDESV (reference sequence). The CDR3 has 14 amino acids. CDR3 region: CASSLGGQGYEQYF.

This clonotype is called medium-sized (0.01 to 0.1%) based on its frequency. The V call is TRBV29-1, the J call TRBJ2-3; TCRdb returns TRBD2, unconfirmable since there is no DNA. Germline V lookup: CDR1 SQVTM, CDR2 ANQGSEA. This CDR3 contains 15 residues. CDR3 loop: CSVENRASGPDTQYF.

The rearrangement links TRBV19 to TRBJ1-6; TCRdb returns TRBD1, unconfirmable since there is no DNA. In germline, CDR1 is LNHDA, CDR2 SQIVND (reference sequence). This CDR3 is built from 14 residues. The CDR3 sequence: CASSIGQGNSPLHF.

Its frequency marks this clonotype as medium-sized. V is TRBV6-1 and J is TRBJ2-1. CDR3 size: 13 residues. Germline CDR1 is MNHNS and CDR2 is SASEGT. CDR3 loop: CASSEAQQNEQFF.

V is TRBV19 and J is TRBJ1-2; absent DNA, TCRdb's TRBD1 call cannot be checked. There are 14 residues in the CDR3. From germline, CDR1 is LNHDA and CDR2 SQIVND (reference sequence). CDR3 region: CASSIGTGNYGYTF.

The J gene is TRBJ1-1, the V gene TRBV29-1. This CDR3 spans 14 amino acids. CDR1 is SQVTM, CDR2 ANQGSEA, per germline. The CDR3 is CSVEEGTGNTEAFF.

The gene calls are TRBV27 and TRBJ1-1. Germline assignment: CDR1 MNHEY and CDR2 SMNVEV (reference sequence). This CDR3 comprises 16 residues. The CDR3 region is CASSLGGGEVDTEAFF.

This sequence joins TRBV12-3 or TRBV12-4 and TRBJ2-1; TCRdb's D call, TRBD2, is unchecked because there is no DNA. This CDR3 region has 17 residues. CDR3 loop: CASSLSSGGAPGNEQFF.

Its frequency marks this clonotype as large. CDR3 in amino acids: CASSGAGTDLSYEQYF. The chain carries TRBV6-2 or TRBV6-3 and TRBJ2-7; TCRdb lists TRBD1, though no DNA is available to test this call. This CDR3 region has 16 residues. CDR1 is MNHEY, CDR2 SVGEGT, per germline.

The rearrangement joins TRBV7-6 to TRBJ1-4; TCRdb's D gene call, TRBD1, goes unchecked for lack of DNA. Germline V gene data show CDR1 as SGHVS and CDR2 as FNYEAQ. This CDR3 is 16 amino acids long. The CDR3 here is CASSLAHQGMGEKLFF.

CDR3 sequence: CASSSGGKGYTF. The chain links TRBV27 to TRBJ1-2. Per the germline V gene, CDR1 is MNHEY and CDR2 is SMNVEV (reference sequence). The CDR3 contains 12 residues.

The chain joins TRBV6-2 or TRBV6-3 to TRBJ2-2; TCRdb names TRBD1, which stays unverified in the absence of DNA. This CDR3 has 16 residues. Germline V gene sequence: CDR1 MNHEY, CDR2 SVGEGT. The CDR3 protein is CASSALGTGNTGELFF.

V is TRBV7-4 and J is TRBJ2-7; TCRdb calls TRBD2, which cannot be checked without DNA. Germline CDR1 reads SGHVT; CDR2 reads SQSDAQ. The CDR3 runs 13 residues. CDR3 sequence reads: CASSPGASGEQYF.

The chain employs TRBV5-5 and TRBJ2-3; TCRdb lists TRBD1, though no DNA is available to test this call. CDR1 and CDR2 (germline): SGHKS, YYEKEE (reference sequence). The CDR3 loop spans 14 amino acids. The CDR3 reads CASSLQPTGNTQYF.

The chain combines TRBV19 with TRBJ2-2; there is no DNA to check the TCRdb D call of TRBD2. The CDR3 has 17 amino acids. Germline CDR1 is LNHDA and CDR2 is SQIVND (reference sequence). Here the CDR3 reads CASRTSGRARGTGELFF.

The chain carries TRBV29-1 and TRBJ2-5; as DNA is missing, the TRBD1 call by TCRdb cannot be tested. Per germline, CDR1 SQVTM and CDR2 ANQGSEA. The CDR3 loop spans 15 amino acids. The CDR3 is CSVEWRGGRQETQYF.

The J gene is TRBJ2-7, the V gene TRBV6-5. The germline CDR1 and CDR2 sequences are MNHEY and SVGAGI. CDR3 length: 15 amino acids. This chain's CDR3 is CASSDFASFGYEQYF.

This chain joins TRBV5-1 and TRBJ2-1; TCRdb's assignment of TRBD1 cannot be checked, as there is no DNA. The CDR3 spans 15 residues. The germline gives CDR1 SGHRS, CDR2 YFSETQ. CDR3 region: CASSFSGTGGNEQFF.

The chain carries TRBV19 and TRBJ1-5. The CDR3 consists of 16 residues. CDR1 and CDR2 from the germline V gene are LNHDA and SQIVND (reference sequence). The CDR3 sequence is CASSIVKGGGRQPQHF. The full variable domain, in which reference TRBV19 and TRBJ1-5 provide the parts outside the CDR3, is DGGITQSPKYLFRKEGQNVTLSCEQNLNHDAMYWYRQDPGQGLRLIYYSQIVNDFQKGDIAEGYSVSREKKESFPLTVTSAQKNPTAFYLCASSIVKGGGRQPQHFGDGTRLSIL.